This T cell receptor beta chain comes out of a study of blood T cell repertoires in COVID-19. On the study more broadly: Samples taken during acute and convalescent COVID-19 were collected in the United States, Italy and Spain. Sample material is recorded as cDNA or gDNA derived from T cells, B-cell-depleted T cells, or PBMCs.

Trimming shortened V by 2 bases and J by 3 bases, and 11 bases separated the two germline ends. Looked up from germline, CDR1 is MNHEY and CDR2 is SMNVEV (reference sequence). The CDR3 runs 14 residues. Source study methods: Researchers report that nucleated cell counts were estimated from reference gene primer amplification. Measured with immunoSEQ multiplex PCR; TCRdb has only the in-frame clones, and not every one. That table supplies the V and J calls and clone size; D and trimming were determined from the DNA. The table shows 150,000 to 200,000 clones, with 87% occurring only once. A single count supports this clone.

Specimen: peripheral blood. V usage is TRBV27 and J usage is TRBJ2-7; D is uncertain. This receptor was taken from a woman aged 55-69 years who had recovered from COVID-19. The CDR3 protein is CASSLRQARYEQYF. For the CDR3, the DNA is TGTGCCAGCAGTTTACGGCAGGCACGCTACGAGCAGTACTTC.